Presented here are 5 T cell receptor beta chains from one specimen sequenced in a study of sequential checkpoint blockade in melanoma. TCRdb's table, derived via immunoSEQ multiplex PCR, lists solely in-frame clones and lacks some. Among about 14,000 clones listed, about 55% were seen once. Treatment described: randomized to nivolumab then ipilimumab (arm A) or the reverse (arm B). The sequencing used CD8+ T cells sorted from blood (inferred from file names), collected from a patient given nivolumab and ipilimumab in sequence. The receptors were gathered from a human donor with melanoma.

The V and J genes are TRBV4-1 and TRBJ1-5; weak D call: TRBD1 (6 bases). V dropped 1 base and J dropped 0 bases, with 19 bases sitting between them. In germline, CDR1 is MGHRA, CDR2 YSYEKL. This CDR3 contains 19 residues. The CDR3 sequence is CASSQVGGQSRYSNQPQHF. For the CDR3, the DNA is TGCGCCAGCAGCCAAGTCGGCGGACAGAGCCGATATAGCAATCAGCCCCAGCATTTT.

CDR3 in DNA: TGTGCCAGCAGCAGGGGTCGTGAGCTCACTGAAGCTTTCTTT. Protein product: CASSRGRELTEAFF. J is TRBJ1-1 and V is TRBV6-6; the D gene is possibly TRBD1 (6 bases). V was cut by 6 bases and J by 4 bases, with 15 bases left in between. Germline-derived CDR1 and CDR2 are MNHNY and SVGAGI (reference sequence). This CDR3 has 14 amino acids.

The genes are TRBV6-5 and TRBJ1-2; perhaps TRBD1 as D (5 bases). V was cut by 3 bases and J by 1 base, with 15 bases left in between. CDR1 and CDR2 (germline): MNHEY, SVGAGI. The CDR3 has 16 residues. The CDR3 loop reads CASSYYSPGFNYGYTF. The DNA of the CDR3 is TGTGCCAGCAGTTATTATTCCCCAGGGTTTAACTATGGCTACACCTTC.

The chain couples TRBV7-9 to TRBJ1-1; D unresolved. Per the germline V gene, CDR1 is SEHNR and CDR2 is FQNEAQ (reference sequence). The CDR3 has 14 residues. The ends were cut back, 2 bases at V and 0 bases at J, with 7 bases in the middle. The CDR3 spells CASSLSPVNTEAFF. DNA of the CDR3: TGTGCCAGCAGCTTAAGCCCCGTGAACACTGAAGCTTTCTTT.

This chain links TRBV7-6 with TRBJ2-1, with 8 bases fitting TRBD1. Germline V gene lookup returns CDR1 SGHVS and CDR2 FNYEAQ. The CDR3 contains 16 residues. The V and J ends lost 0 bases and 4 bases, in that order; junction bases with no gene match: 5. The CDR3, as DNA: TGTGCCAGCAGCTTAGCCGGGACAGGAAGATACAATGAGCAGTTCTTC. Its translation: CASSLAGTGRYNEQFF.